The 28 T cell receptor beta chains listed next were all sequenced from one sample in a study of blood T cell repertoires in COVID-19. Clones were sequenced by immunoSEQ multiplex PCR, and TCRdb holds only the in-frame ones, with some missing. The sample carries about 33,000 clones, roughly 93% recorded once. Sample: peripheral blood. Source of these receptors: a male donor with active COVID-19.

The chain uses TRBV5-8 and TRBJ1-1; D is uncertain. V dropped 4 bases and J dropped 5 bases, with 12 bases sitting between them. This CDR3 is built from 13 residues. Per the germline V gene, CDR1 is SGHTS and CDR2 is YDEGEE. CDR3 sequence: CASSITRGTEAFF. In nucleotides, the CDR3 is TGTGCCAGCAGCATAACTCGCGGGACTGAAGCTTTCTTT.

The V and J genes are TRBV19 and TRBJ1-4; the D gene is possibly TRBD1 (5 bases). CDR1 and CDR2 from the germline V gene are LNHDA and SQIVND (reference sequence). This CDR3 comprises 17 residues. The V gene lost 3 bases and the J gene lost 4 bases, with 18 bases spanning the gap. CDR3 sequence: CASSILGFGGINEKLFF. In DNA, the CDR3 is TGTGCCAGTAGTATCCTCGGGTTTGGGGGGATTAATGAAAAACTGTTTTTT.

The CDR3, as DNA: TGCGCCAGCAGCCAAAACAGGGTCGGTGGCTACACCTTC. Translation: CASSQNRVGGYTF. The V gene is TRBV4-3, the J gene TRBJ1-2; perhaps TRBD1 as D (6 bases). Germline lookup yields CDR1 LGHNA and CDR2 YSLEER. Trimming took off 2 bases at V and 7 bases at J, with 11 bases between the two ends. This CDR3 is built from 13 residues.

The V gene is TRBV5-1, the J gene TRBJ2-2; 8 nucleotides line up with TRBD2. The J segment lost 5 bases and the V segment lost 1 base, leaving 7 bases of the junction unmatched. Germline assignment: CDR1 SGHRS and CDR2 YFSETQ. The CDR3 extends over 16 amino acids. DNA for the CDR3: TGCGCCAGCAGCTTGCCCCGGGGGGGCCTAACCGGGGAGCTGTTTTTT. It is translated as CASSLPRGGLTGELFF.

The CDR3 sequence: CASSSPGTANEKLFF. The CDR3 nucleotides are TGTGCCAGCAGCTCCCCCGGGACAGCTAATGAAAAACTGTTTTTT. The V and J genes are TRBV7-3 and TRBJ1-4; 7 bases line up with TRBD1. J gave up 3 bases and V 4 bases, and 5 bases lay outside the gene matches. The CDR3 totals 15 residues. CDR1 and CDR2 (germline): SGHTA, FQGTGA.

This clone was recorded only once. The rearrangement links TRBV19 to TRBJ2-7; the match to TRBD2 covers 8 bases. The CDR3 totals 15 residues. J was trimmed by 0 bases and V by 7 bases; bases with no gene match: 8. The germline V gene encodes CDR1 LNHDA and CDR2 SQIVND (reference sequence). The CDR3: CASNLRGGSSYEQYF. DNA for the CDR3: TGTGCCAGTAACCTCCGGGGGGGGAGCTCCTACGAGCAGTACTTC.

CDR3 amino acids: CASSHGSWGVGKNIQYF. The CDR3 bases are TGCGCCAGCAGCCACGGATCGTGGGGGGTCGGCAAAAACATTCAGTACTTC. The chain employs TRBV4-1 and TRBJ2-4; D is perhaps TRBD2 (6 bases). In germline, CDR1 is MGHRA, CDR2 YSYEKL. CDR3 size: 17 residues. Trimming took 3 bases from V and 3 from J, leaving 18 bases between them.

This rearrangement joins TRBV6-2 or TRBV6-3 to TRBJ2-7; tentatively, D is TRBD1 (6 bases). The ends were cut back, 2 bases at V and 6 bases at J, with 14 bases in the middle. Germline loops: CDR1 MNHEY, CDR2 SVGEGT. The CDR3 runs 14 residues. Written as DNA, the CDR3 is TGTGCCAGCAGTTACCTCACAGGGACGGTCGAGCAGTACTTC. Protein: CASSYLTGTVEQYF.

The chain couples TRBV5-6 to TRBJ1-1; D might be TRBD1 (5 bases). The CDR3 has 16 amino acids. Germline loops: CDR1 SGHDT, CDR2 YYEEEE. V gave up 3 bases and J gave up 1 base, with 16 bases separating them. The CDR3 loop reads CASSYPGRLTNTEAFF. Written as DNA, the CDR3 is TGTGCCAGCAGCTATCCAGGGCGACTTACGAACACTGAAGCTTTCTTT.

The chain is built from TRBV5-1 and TRBJ2-1, with 7 bases lining up with TRBD1. From germline, CDR1 is SGHRS and CDR2 YFSETQ. The ends lost 4 bases at V and 4 bases at J; junction bases unmatched: 5. This CDR3 spans 14 amino acids. The CDR3 DNA reads as TGCGCCAGCAGCCCCGGGACAGCATACAATGAGCAGTTCTTC. Amino acids: CASSPGTAYNEQFF.

V is TRBV27 and J is TRBJ2-7; 7 positions agree with TRBD1. Germline assignment: CDR1 MNHEY and CDR2 SMNVEV (reference sequence). Trimming at V came to 5 bases and at J to 2 bases, leaving 6 bases not matched to a gene. This CDR3 spans 14 amino acids. CDR3 region: CASSTGDPPYEQYF. CDR3 coding DNA: TGTGCCAGCAGTACAGGGGACCCGCCCTACGAGCAGTACTTC.

The chain couples TRBV25-1 to TRBJ1-2, with 11 bases lining up with TRBD1. Per germline, CDR1 MGHDK and CDR2 SYGVNS. With V trimmed by 4 bases and J by 5 bases, 9 bases remained unmatched. CDR3 length: 16 residues. The CDR3 coding sequence is TGTGCCAGCAGTGCGTCCATCGGGACAGGGGGATATGGCTACACCTTC. Protein product: CASSASIGTGGYGYTF.

The rearrangement uses TRBV15 and TRBJ1-1; the D is unclear. The CDR3 is made up of 14 amino acids. Germline CDR1 and CDR2: LNHNV and YYDKDF (reference sequence). Trimming stripped 1 base from V and 6 bases from J, with 12 bases between. CDR3 nucleotide sequence: TGTGCCACCAGCAGAGCAGTAAGTGAGGCTGAAGCTTTCTTT. This encodes CATSRAVSEAEAFF. Using reference TRBV15 and TRBJ1-1 for the parts outside the CDR3, the full variable domain is DAMVIQNPRYQVTQFGKPVTLSCSQTLNHNVMYWYQQKSSQAPKLLFHYYDKDFNNEADTPDNFQSRRPNTSFCFLDIRSPGLGDTAMYLCATSRAVSEAEAFFGQGTRLTVV.

The CDR3 spells CASSARTGYGYTF. DNA for the CDR3: TGTGCCAGTAGCGCGAGGACAGGGTATGGCTACACCTTC. This chain joins TRBV19 and TRBJ1-2; 8 bases match TRBD1. With V trimmed by 6 bases and J by 5 bases, 5 bases remained unmatched. The CDR3 runs 13 residues. CDR1 is LNHDA and CDR2 is SQIVND in the germline V gene (reference sequence).

The rearrangement links TRBV6-2 or TRBV6-3 to TRBJ2-5; possible D gene TRBD1, 6 bases. The V and J ends lost 4 bases and 4 bases respectively, with 19 bases between them. From germline, CDR1 is MNHEY and CDR2 SVGEGT. CDR3 length: 16 amino acids. This CDR3 reads CASSLTHRVGGETQYF. The CDR3 bases are TGTGCCAGCAGTTTGACCCACAGGGTTGGTGGAGAGACCCAGTACTTC.

This chain uses TRBV7-2 with TRBJ2-2, with 7 bases that match TRBD1. CDR3 size: 15 residues. Germline-derived CDR1 and CDR2 are SGHTA and FQGNSA. V dropped 4 bases and J dropped 3; count of bases not matched to a gene: 5. The CDR3 nucleotides are TGTGCCAGCAGCTCCGGGACAGCCTACACCGGGGAGCTGTTTTTT. Protein: CASSSGTAYTGELFF.

The chain uses TRBV10-1 and TRBJ1-5; 12 nucleotides agree with TRBD1. The CDR3 has 14 residues. The ends lost 8 bases at V and 6 bases at J; junction bases unmatched: 5. Germline-derived CDR1 and CDR2 are WNHNN and SYGVQD (reference sequence). The CDR3: CASGDRGRSQPQHF. The CDR3 bases are TGCGCCAGCGGGGACAGGGGGCGTAGTCAGCCCCAGCATTTT.

This chain links TRBV5-1 with TRBJ2-7; 8 nucleotides align to TRBD1. V shed 4 bases, J shed 2 bases, and the junction held 2 bases outside the gene matches. Germline V gives CDR1 SGHRS, CDR2 YFSETQ. The CDR3 contains 13 residues. CDR3 DNA sequence: TGCGCCAGCAGCCTGGACAGGGCCTACGAGCAGTACTTC. Translating it yields CASSLDRAYEQYF.

V usage is TRBV25-1 and J usage is TRBJ1-1; D remains ambiguous. V gave up 8 bases and J gave up 6 bases, with 16 bases separating them. Germline CDR1 is MGHDK and CDR2 is SYGVNS. This CDR3 is 13 amino acids long. CDR3 in DNA: TGTGCCAGCCGCGGCCACGGGAGACCTGAAGCTTTCTTT. Amino acid sequence: CASRGHGRPEAFF. Using reference TRBV25-1 and TRBJ1-1 for the parts outside the CDR3, the full variable domain is EADIYQTPRYLVIGTGKKITLECSQTMGHDKMYWYQQDPGMELHLIHYSYGVNSTEKGDLSSESTVSRIRTEHFPLTLESARPSHTSQYLCASRGHGRPEAFFGQGTRLTVV.

This clone has a single count. V usage is TRBV7-2 and J usage is TRBJ2-7, with 7 bases that match TRBD2. The CDR3 is 15 residues long. CDR1 is SGHTA and CDR2 is FQGNSA in the germline V gene. With V trimmed by 1 base and J by 3 bases, 6 bases remained unmatched. The CDR3 bases are TGTGCCAGCAGCTTAGGAAGCGGGGAAAACTACGAGCAGTACTTC. This sequence encodes CASSLGSGENYEQYF.

The chain has TRBV3-1 (or the pseudogene TRBV3-2) and TRBJ2-2, with 8 bases identical to TRBD1. V was clipped by 6 bases and J by 5 bases; unmatched bases: 8. This CDR3 has 15 amino acids. CDR1 and CDR2 from the germline V gene are LGHDT and YNNKEL (reference sequence). DNA of the CDR3: TGTGCCAGCAGTCCGGGGACAGGCGGGACCGGGGAGCTGTTTTTT. This codes for CASSPGTGGTGELFF.

The CDR3 DNA is TGCGCCAGCAGCTTGCCTCAGGGCAACCAAGAGACCCAGTACTTC. This sequence encodes CASSLPQGNQETQYF. V and J are TRBV5-1 and TRBJ2-5; D perhaps matches TRBD1 (5 bases). V was cut by 1 base and J by 0 bases, with 10 bases left in between. Germline CDR1 SGHRS, CDR2 YFSETQ. The CDR3 totals 15 residues.

The V and J genes are TRBV23-1 and TRBJ1-1; D not resolved. TRBV23-1 is an ORF; its function is uncertain. V was trimmed by 4 bases and J by 6 bases, leaving 12 bases between them. This CDR3 contains 13 residues. DNA for the CDR3: TGCGCCAGCAGTCGGGGTGTGCGGGCTGAAGCTTTCTTT. Protein sequence: CASSRGVRAEAFF.

This clone was recorded once. This sequence joins TRBV6-2 or TRBV6-3 and TRBJ2-3; 7 nucleotides match TRBD1. Germline V CDR1 and CDR2: MNHEY, SVGEGT. With V trimmed by 2 bases and J by 0 bases, 8 bases remained unmatched. The CDR3 covers 17 residues. The DNA for the CDR3 is TGTGCCAGCAGTTACCCTATCGAGGGGGCTAGCACAGATACGCAGTATTTT. It is translated as CASSYPIEGASTDTQYF.

To note about this clone: Compared with germline, one end of the junction differs, possibly owing to a read error. J is TRBJ1-6 and V is TRBV30, with TRBD1 as a possible D gene (5 bases). This CDR3 spans 15 amino acids. Germline-derived CDR1 and CDR2 are GTSNPN and SVGIG (reference sequence). The CDR3 DNA reads as TGTGCCCGGAGTGTTCTAAGGGGCAATAATTCACCCCTCCACTTT. This translates into CARSVLRGNNSPLHF. The variable domain in full, completed from reference TRBV30 and TRBJ1-6, reads SQTIHQWPATLVQPVGSPLSLECTVEGTSNPNLYWYRQAAGRGLQLLFYSVGIGQISSEVPQNLSASRPQDRQFILSSKKLLLSDSGFYLCARSVLRGNNSPLHFGNGTRLTVT.

This chain uses TRBV30 with TRBJ2-5; the match to TRBD2 covers 15 bases. J gave up 1 base and V 7 bases, and 7 bases lay outside the gene matches. The CDR3 loop spans 16 amino acids. Germline-derived CDR1 and CDR2 are GTSNPN and SVGIG (reference sequence). The CDR3 is CAYGTSGGYLQETQYF. The CDR3 nucleotides read TGTGCCTACGGGACTAGCGGGGGGTACCTCCAAGAGACCCAGTACTTC.

The chain couples TRBV6-5 to TRBJ1-1; 8 nucleotides align to TRBD1. The germline V gene has CDR1 MNHEY and CDR2 SVGAGI. The trim removed 0 bases at V and 0 bases at J, leaving 3 bases unmatched. This CDR3 is built from 16 residues. The CDR3 DNA reads as TGTGCCAGCAGTTACTCGCCAGGGGGCTTGAACACTGAAGCTTTCTTT. Amino acids: CASSYSPGGLNTEAFF.

This chain links TRBV4-3 with TRBJ1-2; D ambiguous. Deletions cut 1 base from V and 4 bases from J, with 13 bases between. The CDR3 is 15 amino acids. Germline-derived CDR1 and CDR2 are LGHNA and YSLEER. The CDR3 DNA follows: TGCGCCAGCAGCCAAGGATTCGGGTCTTCCTATGGCTACACCTTC. Translated, it gives CASSQGFGSSYGYTF.